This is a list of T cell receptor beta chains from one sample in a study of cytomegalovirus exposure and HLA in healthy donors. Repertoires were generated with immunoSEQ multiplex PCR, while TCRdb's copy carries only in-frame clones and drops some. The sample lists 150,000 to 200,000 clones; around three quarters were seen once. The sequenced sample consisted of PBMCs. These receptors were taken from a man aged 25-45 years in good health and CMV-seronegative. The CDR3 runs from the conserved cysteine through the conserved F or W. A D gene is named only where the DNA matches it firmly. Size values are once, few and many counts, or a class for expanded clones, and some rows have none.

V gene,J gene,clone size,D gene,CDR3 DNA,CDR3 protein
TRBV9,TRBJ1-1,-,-,TGTGCCAGCAGCGTGCAGGGGAACACTGAAGCTTTCTTT,CASSVQGNTEAFF
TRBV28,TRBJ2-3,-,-,TGTGCCTTAGGGGGTGCTAGCACAGATACGCAGTATTTT,CALGGASTDTQYF
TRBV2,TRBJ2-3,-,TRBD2,TGTGCCAGCAGTGGACTAGCGGCAGATACGCAGTATTTT,CASSGLAADTQYF
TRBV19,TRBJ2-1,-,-,TGTGCCAGTAGTATAGAAAAGCGGCCCACCCGATCGGAGGAGCAGTTCTTC,CASSIEKRPTRSEEQFF
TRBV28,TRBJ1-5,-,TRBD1,TGTGCCAGCAGCCCTGCGGACAGGGGCAATCAGCCCCAGCATTTT,CASSPADRGNQPQHF
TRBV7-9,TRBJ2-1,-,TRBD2,TGTGCCAGCAGCTTAGCGCCTAGCGGGAGAATTCGGAATGAGCAGTTCTTC,CASSLAPSGRIRNEQFF
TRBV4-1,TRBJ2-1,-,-,TGCGCCAGCAGCCAAGACCCCGATTGGACTGTCAATGAGCAGTTCTTC,CASSQDPDWTVNEQFF
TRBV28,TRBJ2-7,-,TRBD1,TGTGCCAGCGACAGGGGGACCTACGAGCAGTACTTC,CASDRGTYEQYF
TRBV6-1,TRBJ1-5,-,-,TGTGCCAGCAGTGTCGACAGTGTTTATAGCAATCAGCCCCAGCATTTT,CASSVDSVYSNQPQHF
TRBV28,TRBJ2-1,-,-,TGTGCCAGCAGTTCACAGGCCCGTGGCTCCTACAATGAGCAGTTCTTC,CASSSQARGSYNEQFF
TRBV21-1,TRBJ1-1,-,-,TGTGCCAGCAGCAAAGAAGGGCAGGGGATGTCGTGGACTGAAGCTTTCTTT,CASSKEGQGMSWTEAFF
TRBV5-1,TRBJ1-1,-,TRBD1,TGCGCCAGCAGCCCAGGACAGGGACCGGCTGAAGCTTTCTTT,CASSPGQGPAEAFF
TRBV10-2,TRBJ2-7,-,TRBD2,TGCGCCAGCAGTGAGTCGCTAGCGGGAGGCCCCCTCGACGAGCAGTACTTC,CASSESLAGGPLDEQYF
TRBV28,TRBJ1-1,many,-,TGTGCCAGCAGTGGATCGACAGTGGGGGCTTTCTTT,CASSGSTVGAFF
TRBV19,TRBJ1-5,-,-,TGTGCCAGTAGTACAGGGTTAGCTCAGCCCCAGCATTTT,CASSTGLAQPQHF
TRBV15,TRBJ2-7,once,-,TGTGCCACCAGCAGAGATTCCCTAGCTCAGTACTTC,CATSRDSLAQYF
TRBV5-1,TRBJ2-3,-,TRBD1,TGCGCCAGCAGCTGGGGACAGGGCGCAGATACGCAGTATTTT,CASSWGQGADTQYF
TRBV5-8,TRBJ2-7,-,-,TGTGCCAGCAGCACAGTGACAGAGACCTACGAGCAGTACTTC,CASSTVTETYEQYF
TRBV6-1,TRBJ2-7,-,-,TGTGCCAGCAGTGAAGGCTACTACGAGCAGTACTTC,CASSEGYYEQYF
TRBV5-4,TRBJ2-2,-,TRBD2,TGTGCCAGCAGCACCCAGCGGGAATTGGATACCGGGGAGCTGTTTTTT,CASSTQRELDTGELFF
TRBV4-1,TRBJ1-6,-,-,TGCGCCAGCAGCCCCGCGGGTCGGGAGAGCTCCTATAATTCACCCCTCCACTTT,CASSPAGRESSYNSPLHF
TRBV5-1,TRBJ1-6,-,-,TGCGCCAGCAGCTTGGCCGACAGGCAGGGTAATTCACCCCTCCACTTT,CASSLADRQGNSPLHF
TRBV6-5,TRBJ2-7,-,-,TGTGCCAGCAGTTACGGAGCCGGACTCGGCTCCTACGAGCAGTACTTC,CASSYGAGLGSYEQYF
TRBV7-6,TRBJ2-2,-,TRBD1,TGTGCCAGCAGCCTAGACGTCAGGGGGCTGGACGGGGAGCTGTTTTTT,CASSLDVRGLDGELFF
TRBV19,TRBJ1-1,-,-,TGTGCCAGTAGTTCTGGGCTGCAGTTCATGAACACTGAAGCTTTCTTT,CASSSGLQFMNTEAFF
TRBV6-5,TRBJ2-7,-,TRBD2,TGTGCCAGCAGGGGGGCTAGCGGGGCCCACGAGCAGTACTTC,CASRGASGAHEQYF
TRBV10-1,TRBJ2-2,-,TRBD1,TGCGCCAGCAGTGCCGGGACAGAAAACACCGGGGAGCTGTTTTTT,CASSAGTENTGELFF